This TCR beta chain was sequenced during a study of T cells in pancreatic ductal adenocarcinoma. Study-level points and caveats: Tumors hold more CD45RO+ effector T cells, which may bias toward lower diversity. Compared with tumor, blood showed more total productive templates and approximately 8-fold more clonotypes. Tumor and blood clonality did not differ significantly, about 0.11 versus 0.066. This surgical cohort overrepresents the minority presenting with early-stage disease.

The CDR3 is made up of 12 amino acids. Germline assignment: CDR1 MDHEN and CDR2 SYDVKM. Trimming removed 5 bases at V and 10 bases at J, with 15 bases between. Concerning this clone: Its antigen is undetermined.

Assay used: immunoSEQ multiplex PCR; TCRdb lists only in-frame clones, some missing. The data hold more than 25,000 clones, with around nine tenths observed a single time. The selected patients with pancreatic ductal adenocarcinoma had surgery but no neoadjuvant therapy. The V call is TRBV28, the J call TRBJ2-7; D gene ambiguous. The source is a human donor with pancreatic ductal adenocarcinoma. Specimen: PBMCs. As DNA, the CDR3 is TGTGCCAGCAGTCGACGTCCGCGGCATCAGTACTTC. The encoded protein is CASSRRPRHQYF.